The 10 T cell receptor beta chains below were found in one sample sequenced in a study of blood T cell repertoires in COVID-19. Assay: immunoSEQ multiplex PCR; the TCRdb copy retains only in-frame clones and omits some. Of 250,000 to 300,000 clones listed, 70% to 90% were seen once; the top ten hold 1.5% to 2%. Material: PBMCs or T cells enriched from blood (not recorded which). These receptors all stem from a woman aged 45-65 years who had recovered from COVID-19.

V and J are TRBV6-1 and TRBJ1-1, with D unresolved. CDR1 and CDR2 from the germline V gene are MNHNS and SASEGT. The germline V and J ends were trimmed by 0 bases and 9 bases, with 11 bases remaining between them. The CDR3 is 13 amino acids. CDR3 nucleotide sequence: TGTGCCAGCAGTGAAGCGGGGAGGAACCAAGCTTTCTTT. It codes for CASSEAGRNQAFF.

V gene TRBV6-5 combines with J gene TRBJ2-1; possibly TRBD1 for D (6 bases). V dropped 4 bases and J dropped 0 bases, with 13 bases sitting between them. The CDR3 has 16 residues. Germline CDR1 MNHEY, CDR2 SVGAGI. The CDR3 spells CASSSPTGSSYNEQFF. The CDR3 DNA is TGTGCCAGCAGTTCCCCTACAGGGAGCTCCTACAATGAGCAGTTCTTC.

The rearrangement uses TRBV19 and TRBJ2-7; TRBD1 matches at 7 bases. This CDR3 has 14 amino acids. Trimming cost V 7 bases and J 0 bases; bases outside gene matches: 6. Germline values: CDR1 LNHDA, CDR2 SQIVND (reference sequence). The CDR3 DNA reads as TGTGCCAGTACCTCGGGACAGAACTCCTACGAGCAGTACTTC. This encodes CASTSGQNSYEQYF.

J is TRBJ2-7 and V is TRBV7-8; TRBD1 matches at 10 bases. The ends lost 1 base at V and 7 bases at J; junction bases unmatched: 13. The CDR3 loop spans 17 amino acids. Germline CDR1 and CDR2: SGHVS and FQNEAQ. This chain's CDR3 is CASSLGILGQGIEEQYF. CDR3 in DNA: TGTGCCAGCAGCTTAGGGATTTTGGGACAGGGGATCGAGGAGCAGTACTTC.

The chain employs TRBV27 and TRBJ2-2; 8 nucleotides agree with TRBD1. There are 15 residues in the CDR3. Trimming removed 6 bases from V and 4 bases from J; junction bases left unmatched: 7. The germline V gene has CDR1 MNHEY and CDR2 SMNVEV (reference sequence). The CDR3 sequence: CASRGGQAGTGELFF. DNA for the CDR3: TGTGCCAGCAGGGGGGGACAGGCGGGCACCGGGGAGCTGTTTTTT.

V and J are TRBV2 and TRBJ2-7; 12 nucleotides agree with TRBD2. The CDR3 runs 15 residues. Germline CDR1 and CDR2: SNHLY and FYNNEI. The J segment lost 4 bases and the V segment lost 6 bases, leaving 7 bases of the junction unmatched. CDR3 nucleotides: TGTGCCAGCAGACAGGACGGACTAGCGGGGTACGAGCAGTACTTC. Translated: CASRQDGLAGYEQYF.

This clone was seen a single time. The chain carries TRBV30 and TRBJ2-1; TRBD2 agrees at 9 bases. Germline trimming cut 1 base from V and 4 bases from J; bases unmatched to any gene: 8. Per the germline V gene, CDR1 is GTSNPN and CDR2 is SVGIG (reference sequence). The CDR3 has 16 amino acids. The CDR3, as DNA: TGTGCCTGGAGTGACCCGGGACTAGCCCTTTACAATGAGCAGTTCTTC. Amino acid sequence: CAWSDPGLALYNEQFF.

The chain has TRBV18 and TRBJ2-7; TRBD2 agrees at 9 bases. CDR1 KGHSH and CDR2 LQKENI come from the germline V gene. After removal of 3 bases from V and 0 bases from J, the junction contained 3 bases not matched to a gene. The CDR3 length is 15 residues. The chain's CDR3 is CASSPYSGSSYEQYF. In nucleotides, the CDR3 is TGTGCCAGCTCACCCTATAGCGGGAGCTCCTACGAGCAGTACTTC.

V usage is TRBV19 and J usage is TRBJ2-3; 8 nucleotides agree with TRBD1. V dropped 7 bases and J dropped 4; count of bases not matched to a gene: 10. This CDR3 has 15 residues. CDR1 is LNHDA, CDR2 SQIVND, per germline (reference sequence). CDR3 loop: CASTPGQGSADTQYF. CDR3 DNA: TGTGCCAGTACCCCAGGACAGGGTAGCGCAGATACGCAGTATTTT.

CDR3 DNA: TGCGCCGGCCGTTTCGGGCAGGGGGCTGGGACGCAGTATTTT. Translating gives CAGRFGQGAGTQYF. This sequence joins TRBV5-1 and TRBJ2-3; TRBD1 aligns across 8 bases. This CDR3 has 14 amino acids. V lost 10 bases to trimming and J lost 9 bases; unmatched junction nucleotides: 16. CDR1 SGHRS and CDR2 YFSETQ come from the germline V gene.